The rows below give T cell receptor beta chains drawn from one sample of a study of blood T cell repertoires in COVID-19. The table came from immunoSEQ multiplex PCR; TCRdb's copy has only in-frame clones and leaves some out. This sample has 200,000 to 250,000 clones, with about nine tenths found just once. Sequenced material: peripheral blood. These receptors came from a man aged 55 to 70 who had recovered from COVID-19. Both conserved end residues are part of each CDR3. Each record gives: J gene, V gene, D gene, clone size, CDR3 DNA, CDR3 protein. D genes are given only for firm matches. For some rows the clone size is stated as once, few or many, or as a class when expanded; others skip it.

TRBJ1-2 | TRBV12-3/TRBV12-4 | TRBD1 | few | TGTGCCAGCAGTTACAGGGGACATGGCTACACCTTC | CASSYRGHGYTF
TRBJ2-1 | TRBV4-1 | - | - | TGCGCCAGCAGCCCGACGGGGAACGAGCAGTTCTTC | CASSPTGNEQFF
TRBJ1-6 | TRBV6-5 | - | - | TGTGCCAGCAGTCTACAGGGTGGGAATTCACCCCTCCACTTT | CASSLQGGNSPLHF
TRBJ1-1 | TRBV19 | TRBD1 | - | TGTGCCAGTAGTATGGACAGGTCTTACACTGAAGCTTTCTTT | CASSMDRSYTEAFF
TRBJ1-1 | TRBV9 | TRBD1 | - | TGTGCCAGCAGCCTATCGGGTAACAGGGGGAACACTGAAGCTTTCTTT | CASSLSGNRGNTEAFF
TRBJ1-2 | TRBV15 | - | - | TGTGCCACCAGTCCGGGACTGGCGTATGGCTACACCTTC | CATSPGLAYGYTF
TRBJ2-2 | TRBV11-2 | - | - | TGTGCCAGCAGCTTAGGGGGGGAGAACACCGGGGAGCTGTTTTTT | CASSLGGENTGELFF
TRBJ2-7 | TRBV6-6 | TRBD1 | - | TGTGCCAGCAATCAGGACAGGACACGATACGAGCAGTACTTC | CASNQDRTRYEQYF
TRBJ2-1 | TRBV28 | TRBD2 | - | TGTGCCAGCAGTCCCGGGACTAGCAGTTACAATGAGCAGTTCTTC | CASSPGTSSYNEQFF
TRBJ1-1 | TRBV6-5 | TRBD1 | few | TGTGCCAGCAGTTCCCCGACAGGGGGCACTGAAGCTTTCTTT | CASSSPTGGTEAFF
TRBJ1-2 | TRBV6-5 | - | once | TGTGCCAGCAGTTACTCTAGGGCAGGGATCTATGGCTACACCTTC | CASSYSRAGIYGYTF
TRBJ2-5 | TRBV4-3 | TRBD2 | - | TGCGCCAGCAGCCAAGATCTGCGGGAGGGCCGTACGACCCAGTACTTC | CASSQDLREGRTTQYF
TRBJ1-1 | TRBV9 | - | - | TGTGCCAGCAGCCCCACAGGGTTTTACACTGAAGCTTTCTTT | CASSPTGFYTEAFF
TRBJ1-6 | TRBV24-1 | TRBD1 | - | TGTGCCACCAGTGACCGGACAGGGAAAATGGAAATAGGTGGTAATTCACCCCTCCACTTT | CATSDRTGKMEIGGNSPLHF
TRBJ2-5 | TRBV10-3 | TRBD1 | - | TGTGCCATCAGTGAGTCGGCAGGGGGCGTGACCCAGTACTTC | CAISESAGGVTQYF
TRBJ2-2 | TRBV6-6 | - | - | TGTGCCAGCAGGACAGGTGCGAACACCGGGGAGCTGTTTTTT | CASRTGANTGELFF
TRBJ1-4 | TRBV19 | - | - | TGTGCCAGTAGTATAGGTTCGCGGGTAACTAATGAAAAACTGTTTTTT | CASSIGSRVTNEKLFF
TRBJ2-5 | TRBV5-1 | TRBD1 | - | TGCGCCAGCAGCCCCGGGACAGGGGACGCGGAGACCCAGTACTTC | CASSPGTGDAETQYF
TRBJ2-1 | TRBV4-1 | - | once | TGCGCCAGCAGCCCTTTACCGGGTCCCCAGAACAATGAGCAGTTCTTC | CASSPLPGPQNNEQFF
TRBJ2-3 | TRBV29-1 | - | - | TGCAGCGTTGGACTTTATACGCAGTATTTT | CSVGLYTQYF
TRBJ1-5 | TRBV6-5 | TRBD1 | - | TGTGCCAGCAGCAGAACAGGGGGCAACAATCAGCCCCAGCATTTT | CASSRTGGNNQPQHF
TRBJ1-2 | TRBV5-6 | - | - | TGTGCCAGCAGTCCAGGGTTAGGTGGCTACACCTTC | CASSPGLGGYTF
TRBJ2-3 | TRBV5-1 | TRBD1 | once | TGCGCCAGCACCGGGACAGTGTTCACAGATACGCAGTATTTT | CASTGTVFTDTQYF
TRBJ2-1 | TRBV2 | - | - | TGTGCCAGCAGGAGGGCCCGCAATGAGCAGTTCTTC | CASRRARNEQFF
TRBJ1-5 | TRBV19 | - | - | TGTGCCAGTAGTTGGCAGGGCAATAGCAATCAGCCCCAGCATTTT | CASSWQGNSNQPQHF
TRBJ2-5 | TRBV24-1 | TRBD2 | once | TGTGCCACCAGTGATCCAGGGACTAGCGGGAGGGCCGTCCCGGAGACCCAGTACTTC | CATSDPGTSGRAVPETQYF
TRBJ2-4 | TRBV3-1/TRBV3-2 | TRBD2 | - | TGTGCCAGCAGCCGGGACGGGGGGGTCTACATTCAGTACTTC | CASSRDGGVYIQYF
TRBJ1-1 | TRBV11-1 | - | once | TGTGCCAGCACCCACGGCGGCCGATTGAACACTGAAGCTTTCTTT | CASTHGGRLNTEAFF
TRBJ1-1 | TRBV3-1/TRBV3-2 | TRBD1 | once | TGTGCCAGCAGCCCAGGACAGGGGCGCACTGAAGCTTTCTTT | CASSPGQGRTEAFF
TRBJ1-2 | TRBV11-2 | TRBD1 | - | TGTGCCAGCAGCGTCACAGGGGCAAGTGGATATGGCTACACCTTC | CASSVTGASGYGYTF
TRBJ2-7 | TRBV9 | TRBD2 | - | TGTGCCAGCAGCTTGCGACTAGCGGGAGACGAGCAGTACTTC | CASSLRLAGDEQYF
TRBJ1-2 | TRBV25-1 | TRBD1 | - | TGTGCCAGCAGTGAGCAGGGGGCTAGCGGCTACACCTTC | CASSEQGASGYTF
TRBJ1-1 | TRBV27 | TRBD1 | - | TGTGCCAGCAGTCTACTAACAGGGGCTCAGAACACTGAAGCTTTCTTT | CASSLLTGAQNTEAFF
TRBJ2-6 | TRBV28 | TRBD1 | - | TGTGCCAGCAGTTCGACAGGGGGCCTGGCCAACGTCCTGACTTTC | CASSSTGGLANVLTF
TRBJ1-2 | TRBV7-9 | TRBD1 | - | TGTGCCAGCAGCTATGCCGGGACAGGGGGCAACTATGGCTACACCTTC | CASSYAGTGGNYGYTF
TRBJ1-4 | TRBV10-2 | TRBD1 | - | TGCGCCAGCAGAGCGCAGGGGGCCTGGACTAATGAAAAACTGTTTTTT | CASRAQGAWTNEKLFF
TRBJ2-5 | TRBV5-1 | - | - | TGCGCCAGCAGCTTGGGGGCTCCTCCCCAAGAGACCCAGTACTTC | CASSLGAPPQETQYF
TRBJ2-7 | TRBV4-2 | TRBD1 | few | TGTGCCAGCAGCGAAGGGGCCGGACAGGGGGCCCGGGAGCAGTACTTC | CASSEGAGQGAREQYF
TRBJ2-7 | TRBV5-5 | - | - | TGTGCCAGCAGCTCCGTTTCCGTACAGTATGACGAGCAGTACTTC | CASSSVSVQYDEQYF
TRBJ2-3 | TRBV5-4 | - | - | TGTGCCAGCAGCGATCGGTGGAGAAGCACAGATACGCAGTATTTT | CASSDRWRSTDTQYF
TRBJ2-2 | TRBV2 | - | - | TGTGCCAGCAGTTTACAGGGGAACACCGGGGAGCTGTTTTTT | CASSLQGNTGELFF
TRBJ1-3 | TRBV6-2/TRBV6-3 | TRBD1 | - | TGTGCCAGCAGTTGGACAGGCTCTGGAAACACCATATATTTT | CASSWTGSGNTIYF
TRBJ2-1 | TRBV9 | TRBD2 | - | TGTGCCAGCAGCCCCAATCAGCGGGGGCCCCTCAATGAGCAGTTCTTC | CASSPNQRGPLNEQFF
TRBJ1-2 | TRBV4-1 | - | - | TGCGCCAGCAGCCGTGGGACATCAGAGGGCTATGGCTACACCTTC | CASSRGTSEGYGYTF
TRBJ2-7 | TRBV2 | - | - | TGTGCCAGCAGTGGCAGGGGCCGCTCCTACGAGCAGTACTTC | CASSGRGRSYEQYF
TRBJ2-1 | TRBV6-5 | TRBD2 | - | TGTGCCAGCCGCGGGAGCCCCTACAATGAGCAGTTCTTC | CASRGSPYNEQFF
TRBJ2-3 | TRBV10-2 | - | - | TGCGCCAGCAGTGAGGGCAGGGTATGGGATACGCAGTATTTT | CASSEGRVWDTQYF
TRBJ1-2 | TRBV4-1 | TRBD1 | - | TGCGCCAGCAGCCAAGTGGGACAGGGGGAGAGAAAATATGGCTACACCTTC | CASSQVGQGERKYGYTF